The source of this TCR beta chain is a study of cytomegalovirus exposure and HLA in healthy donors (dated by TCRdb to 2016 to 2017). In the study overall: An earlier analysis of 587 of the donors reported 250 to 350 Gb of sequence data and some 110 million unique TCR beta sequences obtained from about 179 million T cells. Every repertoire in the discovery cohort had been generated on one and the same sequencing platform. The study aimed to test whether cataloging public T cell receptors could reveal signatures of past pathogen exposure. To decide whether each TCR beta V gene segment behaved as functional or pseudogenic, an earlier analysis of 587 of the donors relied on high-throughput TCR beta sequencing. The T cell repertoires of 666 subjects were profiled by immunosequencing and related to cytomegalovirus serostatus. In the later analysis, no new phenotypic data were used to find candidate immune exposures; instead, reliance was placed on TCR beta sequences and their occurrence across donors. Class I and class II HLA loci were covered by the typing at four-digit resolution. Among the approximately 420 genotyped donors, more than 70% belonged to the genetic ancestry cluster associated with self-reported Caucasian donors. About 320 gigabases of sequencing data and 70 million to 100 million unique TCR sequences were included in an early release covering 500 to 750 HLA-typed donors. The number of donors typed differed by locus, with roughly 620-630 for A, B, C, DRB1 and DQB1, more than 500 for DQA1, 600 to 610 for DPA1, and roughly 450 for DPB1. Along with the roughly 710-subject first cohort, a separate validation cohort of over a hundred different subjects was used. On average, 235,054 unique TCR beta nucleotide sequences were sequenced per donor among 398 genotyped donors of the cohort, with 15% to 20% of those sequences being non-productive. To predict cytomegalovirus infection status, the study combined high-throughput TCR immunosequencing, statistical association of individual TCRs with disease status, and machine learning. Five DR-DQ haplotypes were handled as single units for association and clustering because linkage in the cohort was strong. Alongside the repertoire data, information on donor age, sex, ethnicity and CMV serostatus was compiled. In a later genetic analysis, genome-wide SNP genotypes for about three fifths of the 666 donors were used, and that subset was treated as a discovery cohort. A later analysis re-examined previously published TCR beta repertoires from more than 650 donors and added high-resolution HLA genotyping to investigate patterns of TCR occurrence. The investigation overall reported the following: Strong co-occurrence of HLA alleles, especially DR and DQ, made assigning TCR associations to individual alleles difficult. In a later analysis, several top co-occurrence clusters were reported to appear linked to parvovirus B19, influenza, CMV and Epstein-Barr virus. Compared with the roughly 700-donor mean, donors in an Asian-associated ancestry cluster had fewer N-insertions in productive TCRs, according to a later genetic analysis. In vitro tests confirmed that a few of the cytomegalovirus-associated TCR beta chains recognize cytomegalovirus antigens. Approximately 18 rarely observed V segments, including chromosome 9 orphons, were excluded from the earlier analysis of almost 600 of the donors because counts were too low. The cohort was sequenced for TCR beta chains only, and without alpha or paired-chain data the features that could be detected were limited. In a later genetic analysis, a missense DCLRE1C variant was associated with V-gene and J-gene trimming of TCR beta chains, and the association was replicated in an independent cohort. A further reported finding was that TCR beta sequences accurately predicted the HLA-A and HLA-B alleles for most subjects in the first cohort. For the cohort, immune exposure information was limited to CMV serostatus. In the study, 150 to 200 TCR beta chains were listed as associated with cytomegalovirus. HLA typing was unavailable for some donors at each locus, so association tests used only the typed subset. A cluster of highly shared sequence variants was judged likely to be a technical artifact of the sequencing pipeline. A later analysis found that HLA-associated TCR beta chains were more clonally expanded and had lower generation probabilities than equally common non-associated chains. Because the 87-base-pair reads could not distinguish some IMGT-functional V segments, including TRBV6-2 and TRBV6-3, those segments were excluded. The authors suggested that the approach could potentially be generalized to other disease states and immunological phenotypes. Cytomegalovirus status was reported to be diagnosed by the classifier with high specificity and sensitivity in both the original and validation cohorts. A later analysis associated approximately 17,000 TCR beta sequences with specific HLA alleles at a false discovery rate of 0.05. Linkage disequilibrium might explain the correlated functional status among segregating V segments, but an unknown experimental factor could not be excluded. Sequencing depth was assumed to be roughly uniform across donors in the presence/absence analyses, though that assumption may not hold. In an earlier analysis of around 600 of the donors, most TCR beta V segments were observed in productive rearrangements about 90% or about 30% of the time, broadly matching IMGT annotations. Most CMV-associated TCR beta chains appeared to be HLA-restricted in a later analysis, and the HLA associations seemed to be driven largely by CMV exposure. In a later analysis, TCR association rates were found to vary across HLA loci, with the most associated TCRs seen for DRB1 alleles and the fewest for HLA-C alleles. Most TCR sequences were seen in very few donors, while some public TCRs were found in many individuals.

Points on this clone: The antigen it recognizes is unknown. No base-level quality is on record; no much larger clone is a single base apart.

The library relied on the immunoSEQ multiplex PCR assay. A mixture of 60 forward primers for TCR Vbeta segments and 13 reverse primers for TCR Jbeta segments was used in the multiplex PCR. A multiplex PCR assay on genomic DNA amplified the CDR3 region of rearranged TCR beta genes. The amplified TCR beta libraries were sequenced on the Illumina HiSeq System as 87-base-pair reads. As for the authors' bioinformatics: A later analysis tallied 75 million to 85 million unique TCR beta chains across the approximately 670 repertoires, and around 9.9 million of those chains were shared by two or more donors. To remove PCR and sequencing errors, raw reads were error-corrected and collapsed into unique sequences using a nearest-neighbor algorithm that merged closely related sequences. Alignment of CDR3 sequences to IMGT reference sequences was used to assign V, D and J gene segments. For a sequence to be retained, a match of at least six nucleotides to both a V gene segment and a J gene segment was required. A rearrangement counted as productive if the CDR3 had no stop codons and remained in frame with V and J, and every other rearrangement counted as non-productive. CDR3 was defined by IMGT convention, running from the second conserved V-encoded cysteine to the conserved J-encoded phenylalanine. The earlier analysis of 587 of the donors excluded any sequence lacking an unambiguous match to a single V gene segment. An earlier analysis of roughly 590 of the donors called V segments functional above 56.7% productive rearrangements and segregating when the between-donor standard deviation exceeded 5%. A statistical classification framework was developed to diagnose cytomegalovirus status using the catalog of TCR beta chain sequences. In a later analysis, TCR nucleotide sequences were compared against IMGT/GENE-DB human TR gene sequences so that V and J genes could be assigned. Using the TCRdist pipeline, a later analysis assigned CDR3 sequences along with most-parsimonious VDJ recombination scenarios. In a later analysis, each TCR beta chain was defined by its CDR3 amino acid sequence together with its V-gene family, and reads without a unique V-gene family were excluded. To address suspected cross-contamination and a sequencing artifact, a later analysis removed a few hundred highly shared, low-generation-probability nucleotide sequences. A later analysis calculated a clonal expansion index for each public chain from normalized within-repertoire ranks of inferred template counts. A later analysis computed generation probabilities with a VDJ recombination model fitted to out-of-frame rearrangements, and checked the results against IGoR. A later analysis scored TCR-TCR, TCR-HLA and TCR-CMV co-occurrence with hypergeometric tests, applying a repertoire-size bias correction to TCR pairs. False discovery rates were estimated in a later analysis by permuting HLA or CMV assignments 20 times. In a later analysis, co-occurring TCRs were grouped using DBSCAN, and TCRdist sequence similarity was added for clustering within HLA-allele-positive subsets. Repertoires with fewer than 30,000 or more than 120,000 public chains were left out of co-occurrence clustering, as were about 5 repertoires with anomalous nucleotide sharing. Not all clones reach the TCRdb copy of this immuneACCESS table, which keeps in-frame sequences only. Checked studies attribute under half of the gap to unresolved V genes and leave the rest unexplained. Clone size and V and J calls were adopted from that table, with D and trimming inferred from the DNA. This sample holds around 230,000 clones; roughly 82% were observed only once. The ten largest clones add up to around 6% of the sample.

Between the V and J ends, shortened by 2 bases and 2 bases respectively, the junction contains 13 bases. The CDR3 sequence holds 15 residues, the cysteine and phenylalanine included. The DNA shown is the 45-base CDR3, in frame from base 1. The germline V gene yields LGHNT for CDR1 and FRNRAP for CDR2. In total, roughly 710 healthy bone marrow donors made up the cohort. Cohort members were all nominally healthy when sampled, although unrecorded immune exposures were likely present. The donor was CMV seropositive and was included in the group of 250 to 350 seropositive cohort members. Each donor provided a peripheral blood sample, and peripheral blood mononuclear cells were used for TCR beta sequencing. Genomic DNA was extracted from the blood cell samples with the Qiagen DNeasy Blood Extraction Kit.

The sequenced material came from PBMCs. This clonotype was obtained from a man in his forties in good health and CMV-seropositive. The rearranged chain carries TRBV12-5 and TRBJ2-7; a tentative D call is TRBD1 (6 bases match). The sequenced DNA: TGTGCTAGTGGTTTGCATCGGACAGATACCTACGAGCAGTACTTC. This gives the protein CASGLHRTDTYEQYF.